The 29 T cell receptor beta chains given below trace back to one sample, sequenced in a study of blood T cell repertoires in COVID-19. The assay was immunoSEQ multiplex PCR, and TCRdb's table has in-frame clones only and misses some. The table has some 200,000 clones, 75% to 85% seen once. The sample taken for sequencing was PBMCs or T cells enriched from blood (not recorded which). The receptors come from a man aged 35 to 55 who had recovered from COVID-19.

The chain recombines TRBV7-2 with TRBJ1-3; D is undetermined. The V gene's germline CDR1 is SGHTA and CDR2 FQGNSA. The CDR3 has 15 residues. V was trimmed by 0 bases and J by 4 bases, leaving 10 bases between them. CDR3 sequence reads: CASSLAPGNGNTIYF. CDR3 nucleotide sequence: TGTGCCAGCAGCTTAGCCCCCGGGAACGGAAACACCATATATTTT. Together with reference TRBV7-2 and TRBJ1-3, the CDR3 gives the full variable domain: GAGVSQSPSNKVTEKGKDVELRCDPISGHTALYWYRQSLGQGLEFLIYFQGNSAPDKSGLPSDRFSAERTGGSVSTLTIQRTQQEDSAVYLCASSLAPGNGNTIYFGEGSWLTVV.

The chain has TRBV10-3 and TRBJ1-2; D ambiguous. This CDR3 spans 11 amino acids. Germline-derived CDR1 and CDR2 are ENHRY and SYGVKD. The germline V and J ends were trimmed by 6 bases and 6 bases, with 8 bases remaining between them. CDR3 DNA sequence: TGTGCCATCAGCGCGATGGATGGCTACACCTTC. Amino acids: CAISAMDGYTF.

The chain has TRBV12-5 and TRBJ1-1; D unclear. Germline values: CDR1 LGHNT, CDR2 FRNRAP. The CDR3 covers 12 residues. Trimming shortened V by 2 bases and J by 4 bases, and 5 bases separated the two germline ends. CDR3 sequence: CASGLSVTEAFF. CDR3 nucleotides: TGTGCTAGTGGTTTGTCGGTCACTGAAGCTTTCTTT.

This chain links TRBV7-9 with TRBJ1-3; 8 nucleotides line up with TRBD1. Germline CDR1 and CDR2: SEHNR and FQNEAQ (reference sequence). The CDR3 is made up of 16 amino acids. The J segment lost 0 bases and the V segment lost 0 bases, leaving 1 base of the junction unmatched. The CDR3: CASSLAGTGSGNTIYF. For the CDR3, the DNA is TGTGCCAGCAGCTTAGCTGGGACAGGCTCTGGAAACACCATATATTTT.

This clone was observed a handful of times. This chain connects TRBV30 to TRBJ1-2; no reliable D call. The germline V gene encodes CDR1 GTSNPN and CDR2 SVGIG (reference sequence). The CDR3 has 15 amino acids. The V end lost 2 bases, the J end lost 2 bases, and 15 bases lay between the germline ends. CDR3 nucleotide sequence: TGTGCCTGGAGTCGGGGATTTGGCCCAAACTATGGCTACACCTTC. It translates to CAWSRGFGPNYGYTF. Filled out from reference TRBV30 and TRBJ1-2, the complete variable domain reads SQTIHQWPATLVQPVGSPLSLECTVEGTSNPNLYWYRQAAGRGLQLLFYSVGIGQISSEVPQNLSASRPQDRQFILSSKKLLLSDSGFYLCAWSRGFGPNYGYTFGSGTRLTVV.

The chain joins TRBV24-1 to TRBJ2-2; TRBD2 aligns across 8 bases. V lost 6 bases to trimming and J lost 7 bases; unmatched junction nucleotides: 12. The CDR3 covers 16 residues. Germline assignment: CDR1 KGHDR and CDR2 SFDVKD. The CDR3 sequence: CATSPPVAGKGGELFF. CDR3 nucleotide sequence: TGTGCCACCAGTCCGCCGGTAGCGGGAAAGGGCGGGGAGCTGTTTTTT.

This clone is medium-sized within its sample. The chain joins TRBV15 to TRBJ1-4; D may be TRBD1 (6 bases). V was shortened by 4 bases and J by 7 bases, with 16 bases between the two germline ends. This CDR3 contains 15 residues. The V gene's germline CDR1 is LNHNV and CDR2 YYDKDF (reference sequence). CDR3 sequence (DNA): TGTGCCACCAGCACTCCAGTGAGGGGGAGTGAAAAACTGTTTTTT. Translated: CATSTPVRGSEKLFF.

This clone was counted a single time. This sequence joins TRBV6-5 and TRBJ2-1, with a possible D match to TRBD2 (6 bases). Between the trimmed V and J ends, which lost 6 bases and 0 bases, there was a span of 12 bases. Germline CDR1 reads MNHEY; CDR2 reads SVGAGI. This CDR3 comprises 15 residues. CDR3 amino acids: CASRAELASYNEQFF. In DNA form, the CDR3 reads TGTGCCAGCAGGGCGGAACTAGCCTCCTACAATGAGCAGTTCTTC.

The chain links TRBV5-1 to TRBJ2-2; TRBD2 aligns across 7 bases. This CDR3 is 16 amino acids long. The junction had 2 bases not matched to a gene; V was cut back by 0 bases and J by 0 bases. Germline V CDR1 and CDR2: SGHRS, YFSETQ. DNA for the CDR3: TGCGCCAGCAGCTTGGTCGGGGGGTCGAACACCGGGGAGCTGTTTTTT. This translates into CASSLVGGSNTGELFF. Full variable domain (rest looked up from reference TRBV5-1 and TRBJ2-2): KAGVTQTPRYLIKTRGQQVTLSCSPISGHRSVSWYQQTPGQGLQFLFEYFSETQRNKGNFPGRFSGRQFSNSRSEMNVSTLELGDSALYLCASSLVGGSNTGELFFGEGSRLTVL.

This rearrangement joins TRBV7-2 to TRBJ1-1; D may be TRBD1 (6 bases). The CDR3 is made up of 13 amino acids. Germline values: CDR1 SGHTA, CDR2 FQGNSA. V was cut by 4 bases and J by 8 bases, with 14 bases left in between. The CDR3 DNA is TGTGCCAGCAGCTCTTTCAGGGGCATCGAAGCTTTCTTT. This codes for CASSSFRGIEAFF.

This clone was picked up many times. J is TRBJ1-5 and V is TRBV28, with TRBD1 as a possible D gene (6 bases). Looked up from germline, CDR1 is MDHEN and CDR2 is SYDVKM. The CDR3 has 15 amino acids. The V and J ends lost 2 bases and 4 bases respectively, with 12 bases between them. As DNA, the CDR3 is TGTGCCAGCAGTTTAGGTGGAAGGGGGAATCAGCCCCAGCATTTT. Translated, it gives CASSLGGRGNQPQHF.

V gene TRBV7-3 combines with J gene TRBJ2-2, with D possibly TRBD2 on 5 matching bases. The CDR3 consists of 11 residues. The V gene lost 5 bases and the J gene lost 7 bases, with 5 bases spanning the gap. Germline V gene lookup returns CDR1 SGHTA and CDR2 FQGTGA. The CDR3 sequence: CASSAGGELFF. The CDR3 DNA is TGTGCCAGCAGCGCGGGCGGGGAGCTGTTTTTT.

J is TRBJ2-2 and V is TRBV18; TRBD1 agrees at 10 bases. V shed 3 bases and J 7 bases; nucleotides not matched to a gene: 5. Germline V gene data show CDR1 as KGHSH and CDR2 as LQKENI. This CDR3 is 15 amino acids long. The CDR3 sequence: CASSPDRGDIGELFF. CDR3 DNA: TGTGCCAGCTCACCGGACAGGGGGGATATCGGGGAGCTGTTTTTT.

The rearrangement links TRBV5-1 to TRBJ1-1; D call uncertain. From germline, CDR1 is SGHRS and CDR2 YFSETQ. This CDR3 is 17 amino acids long. The V end was cut by 0 bases, the J end by 1 base, with 16 bases between. Here the CDR3 reads CASSLVAGKGPNTEAFF. The CDR3 coding sequence is TGCGCCAGCAGCTTGGTGGCGGGGAAAGGCCCGAACACTGAAGCTTTCTTT. The full variable domain, in which reference TRBV5-1 and TRBJ1-1 provide the parts outside the CDR3, is KAGVTQTPRYLIKTRGQQVTLSCSPISGHRSVSWYQQTPGQGLQFLFEYFSETQRNKGNFPGRFSGRQFSNSRSEMNVSTLELGDSALYLCASSLVAGKGPNTEAFFGQGTRLTVV.

The chain uses TRBV5-6 and TRBJ2-3, with no clear D. There are 15 residues in the CDR3. V lost 4 bases and J 6 bases, leaving 18 bases between the germline ends. Germline-derived CDR1 and CDR2 are SGHDT and YYEEEE. The CDR3: CASSHTDGVTDTQYF. DNA of the CDR3: TGTGCCAGCAGCCATACTGACGGAGTCACGGATACGCAGTATTTT.

This chain uses TRBV18 with TRBJ1-4; unclear D gene. The germline V gene has CDR1 KGHSH and CDR2 LQKENI. CDR3 length: 15 amino acids. V lost 3 bases, J lost 8 bases, and 16 bases lay in between. Here the CDR3 DNA reads TGTGCCAGCTCACCCCCCGGACTAGGTGGGGAAAAACTGTTTTTT. Amino acid sequence: CASSPPGLGGEKLFF.

The chain has TRBV25-1 and TRBJ1-3; D gene ambiguous. CDR1 and CDR2 (germline): MGHDK, SYGVNS. The CDR3 length is 16 residues. The V end lost 3 bases, the J end lost 4 bases, and 16 bases lay between the germline ends. The CDR3 nucleotides are TGTGCCAGCAGTGACCCGACGGTACCGGGGGGAAACACCATATATTTT. As protein: CASSDPTVPGGNTIYF.

The V gene is TRBV28, the J gene TRBJ1-4; weak D call: TRBD1 (6 bases). The germline V and J ends were trimmed by 4 bases and 6 bases, with 12 bases remaining between them. The CDR3 has 14 amino acids. The germline V gene encodes CDR1 MDHEN and CDR2 SYDVKM. CDR3 nucleotide sequence: TGTGCCAGCAGTTCAGGGACATACTATGAAAAACTGTTTTTT. Encoded protein: CASSSGTYYEKLFF.

The chain couples TRBV18 to TRBJ1-5, with D possibly being TRBD1 (5 bases). The CDR3 extends over 14 amino acids. V was shortened by 4 bases and J by 4 bases, with 11 bases between the two germline ends. Germline values: CDR1 KGHSH, CDR2 LQKENI. CDR3 bases: TGTGCCAGCTCACTCGGGCAGGGTAATCAGCCCCAGCATTTT. Residues: CASSLGQGNQPQHF.

This clone has a handful of counts. The chain uses TRBV9 and TRBJ1-1, with 8 bases fitting TRBD1. Germline trimming cut 4 bases from V and 4 bases from J; bases unmatched to any gene: 6. CDR1 is SGDLS, CDR2 YYNGEE, per germline. The CDR3 is 14 residues long. CDR3 DNA: TGTGCCAGCAGCTCAGCGGACAGGGCCACTGAAGCTTTCTTT. This translates into CASSSADRATEAFF.

The V gene is TRBV28, the J gene TRBJ1-5, with D maybe TRBD1 (6 bases). Germline V CDR1 and CDR2: MDHEN, SYDVKM. The CDR3 covers 16 residues. V lost 5 bases and J lost 1, with 15 bases in between. CDR3: CASSPLQGLSNQPQHF. CDR3 DNA: TGTGCCAGCAGTCCTCTCCAGGGGTTGAGCAATCAGCCCCAGCATTTT. Full variable domain (outside the CDR3, taken from reference TRBV28 and TRBJ1-5): DVKVTQSSRYLVKRTGEKVFLECVQDMDHENMFWYRQDPGLGLRLIYFSYDVKMKEKGDIPEGYSVSREKKERFSLILESASTNQTSMYLCASSPLQGLSNQPQHFGDGTRLSIL.

The chain carries TRBV21-1 and TRBJ2-7; the DNA was not compared with TRBD1, the D call given in the table. TRBV21-1 is tagged as a pseudogene. The CDR3 length is 17 residues. In DNA form, the CDR3 reads TGTGCCAGCAGCAAAACTGAAGAGGAGACAGGGTCCCACGAGCAGTACTTC. Translating it yields CASSKTEEETGSHEQYF.

J is TRBJ2-1 and V is TRBV5-1; D may be TRBD1 (6 bases). The CDR3 contains 16 residues. Germline CDR1 SGHRS, CDR2 YFSETQ. V was cut by 5 bases and J by 5 bases, with 20 bases left in between. The DNA of the CDR3 is TGCGCCAGCAGGCGAGGGCCTCAGGGGATTGACAATGAGCAGTTCTTC. Amino acid sequence: CASRRGPQGIDNEQFF.

This chain uses TRBV27 with TRBJ2-5; 7 nucleotides align to TRBD2. Germline V gene data show CDR1 as MNHEY and CDR2 as SMNVEV (reference sequence). V gave up 5 bases and J gave up 1 base; unmatched junction bases: 10. The CDR3 consists of 16 residues. This chain's CDR3 is CASSLKRGVVQETQYF. The CDR3 DNA reads TGTGCCAGCAGTCTCAAGCGGGGTGTGGTCCAAGAGACCCAGTACTTC.

V usage is TRBV5-8 and J usage is TRBJ1-3; D unclear. The CDR3 sequence is 14 residues long. The V end was cut by 0 bases, the J end by 2 bases, with 6 bases between. Germline V CDR1 and CDR2: SGHTS, YDEGEE. The CDR3 bases are TGTGCCAGCAGCTTGGGTACAGCTGGAAACACCATATATTTT. Protein product: CASSLGTAGNTIYF.

This chain joins TRBV7-2 and TRBJ1-2; D is perhaps TRBD1 (5 bases). The CDR3 is 15 amino acids. V lost 1 base to trimming and J lost 2 bases, with 11 bases between them. The germline V gene encodes CDR1 SGHTA and CDR2 FQGNSA. The CDR3 is CASSLGGALNYGYTF. The DNA for the CDR3 is TGTGCCAGCAGCTTAGGGGGCGCTCTCAACTATGGCTACACCTTC.

V usage is TRBV11-2 and J usage is TRBJ2-1; D gene uncertain. Germline CDR1 and CDR2: SGHAT and FQNNGV. With 1 base removed from V and 8 bases from J, the gap between germline ends came to 12 bases. The CDR3 loop spans 14 amino acids. CDR3 sequence: CASSLGYSSHEQFF. The CDR3 DNA reads as TGTGCCAGCAGCTTAGGTTACAGTTCTCATGAGCAGTTCTTC.

The V call is TRBV28, the J call TRBJ2-7, with 7 bases matching TRBD2. The CDR3 length is 16 residues. The ends lost 8 bases at V and 4 bases at J; junction bases unmatched: 17. Germline lookup yields CDR1 MDHEN and CDR2 SYDVKM. As DNA, the CDR3 is TGTGCCAGCCGCTCCTCGGCCGGCGGGGAGGGTTACGAGCAGTACTTC. Translated, it gives CASRSSAGGEGYEQYF.

This sequence joins TRBV7-3 and TRBJ2-2, with TRBD1 matching 7 bases. Trimming took 0 bases from V and 4 from J; bases not matched to a gene: 2. CDR3 length: 15 residues. Germline loops: CDR1 SGHTA, CDR2 FQGTGA. The CDR3 sequence: CASSLTGGTTGELFF. CDR3 DNA: TGTGCCAGCAGCTTAACAGGGGGCACCACCGGGGAGCTGTTTTTT.